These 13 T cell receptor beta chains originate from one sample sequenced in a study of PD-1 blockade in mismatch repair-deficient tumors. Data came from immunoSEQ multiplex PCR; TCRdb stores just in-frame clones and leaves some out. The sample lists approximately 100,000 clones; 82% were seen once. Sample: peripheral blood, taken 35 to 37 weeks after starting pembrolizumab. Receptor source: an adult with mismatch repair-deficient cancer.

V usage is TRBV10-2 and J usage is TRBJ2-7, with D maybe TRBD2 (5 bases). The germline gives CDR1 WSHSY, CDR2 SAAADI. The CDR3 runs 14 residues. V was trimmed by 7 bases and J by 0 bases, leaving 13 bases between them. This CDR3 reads CASTWLGDSYEQYF. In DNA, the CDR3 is TGCGCCAGCACCTGGCTCGGGGACTCCTACGAGCAGTACTTC.

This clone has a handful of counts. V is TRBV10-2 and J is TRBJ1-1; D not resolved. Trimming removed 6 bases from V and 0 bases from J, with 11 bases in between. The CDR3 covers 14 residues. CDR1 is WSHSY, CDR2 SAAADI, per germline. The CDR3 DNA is TGCGCCAGCAGGGAGGGATCTATGAACACTGAAGCTTTCTTT. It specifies CASREGSMNTEAFF.

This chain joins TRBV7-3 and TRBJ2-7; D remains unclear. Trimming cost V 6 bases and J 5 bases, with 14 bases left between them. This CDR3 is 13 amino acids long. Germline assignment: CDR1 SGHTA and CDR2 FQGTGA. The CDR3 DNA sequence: TGTGCCAGCAGTGTGGGCAGTTCGGACGAGCAGTACTTC. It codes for CASSVGSSDEQYF.

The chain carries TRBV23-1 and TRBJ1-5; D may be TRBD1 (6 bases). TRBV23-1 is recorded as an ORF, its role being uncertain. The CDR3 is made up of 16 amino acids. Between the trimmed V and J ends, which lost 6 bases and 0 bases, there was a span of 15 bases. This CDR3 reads CASRRGRPFSNQPQHF. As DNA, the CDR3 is TGCGCCAGCAGAAGGGGGAGGCCTTTTAGCAATCAGCCCCAGCATTTT.

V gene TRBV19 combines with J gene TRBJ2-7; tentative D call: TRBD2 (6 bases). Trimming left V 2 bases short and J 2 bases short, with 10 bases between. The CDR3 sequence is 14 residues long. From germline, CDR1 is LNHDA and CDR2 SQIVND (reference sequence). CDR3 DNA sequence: TGTGCCAGTAGTATAATGGAGGGCCCCTACGAGCAGTACTTC. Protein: CASSIMEGPYEQYF.

CDR3 loop: CASSLSGKPYEQYF. In DNA, the CDR3 is TGTGCCAGCAGCTTAAGCGGGAAACCCTACGAGCAGTACTTC. The V call is TRBV7-2, the J call TRBJ2-7, with 7 bases matching TRBD2. This CDR3 has 14 residues. The V segment lost 2 bases and the J segment 2 bases; nucleotides outside the gene matches: 3. From germline, CDR1 is SGHTA and CDR2 FQGNSA.

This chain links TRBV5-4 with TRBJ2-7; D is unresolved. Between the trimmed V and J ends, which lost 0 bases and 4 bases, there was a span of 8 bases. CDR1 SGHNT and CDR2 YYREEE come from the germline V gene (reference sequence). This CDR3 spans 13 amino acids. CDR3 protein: CASSLEQFYEQYF. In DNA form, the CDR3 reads TGTGCCAGCAGCTTGGAACAGTTTTACGAGCAGTACTTC.

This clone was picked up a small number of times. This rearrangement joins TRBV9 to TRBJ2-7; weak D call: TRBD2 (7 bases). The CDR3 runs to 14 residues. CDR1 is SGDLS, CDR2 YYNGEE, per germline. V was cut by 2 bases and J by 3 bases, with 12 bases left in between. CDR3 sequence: CASSVSGEGYEQYF. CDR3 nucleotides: TGTGCCAGCAGCGTTTCAGGGGAGGGCTACGAGCAGTACTTC.

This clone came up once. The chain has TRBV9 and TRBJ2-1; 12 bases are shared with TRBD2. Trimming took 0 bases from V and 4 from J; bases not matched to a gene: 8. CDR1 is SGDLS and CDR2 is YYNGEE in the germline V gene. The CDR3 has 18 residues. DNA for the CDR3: TGTGCCAGCAGCGTAGTTGGGCTAGCGGGAGGGCCGTACAATGAGCAGTTCTTC. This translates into CASSVVGLAGGPYNEQFF. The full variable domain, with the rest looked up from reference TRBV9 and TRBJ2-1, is DSGVTQTPKHLITATGQRVTLRCSPRSGDLSVYWYQQSLDQGLQFLIQYYNGEERAKGNILERFSAQQFPDLHSELNLSSLELGDSALYFCASSVVGLAGGPYNEQFFGPGTRLTVL.

The CDR3 DNA reads TGTGCCAGCAGTGGAAGACAGGGGGAGGCCTACGAGCAGTACTTC. Translating it yields CASSGRQGEAYEQYF. V and J are TRBV2 and TRBJ2-7; 9 nucleotides line up with TRBD1. V lost 4 bases to trimming and J lost 2 bases; unmatched junction nucleotides: 6. The CDR3 length is 15 residues. Germline V gives CDR1 SNHLY, CDR2 FYNNEI. Together with reference TRBV2 and TRBJ2-7, the CDR3 gives the full variable domain: EPEVTQTPSHQVTQMGQEVILRCVPISNHLYFYWYRQILGQKVEFLVSFYNNEISEKSEIFDDQFSVERPDGSNFTLKIRSTKLEDSAMYFCASSGRQGEAYEQYFGPGTRLTVT.

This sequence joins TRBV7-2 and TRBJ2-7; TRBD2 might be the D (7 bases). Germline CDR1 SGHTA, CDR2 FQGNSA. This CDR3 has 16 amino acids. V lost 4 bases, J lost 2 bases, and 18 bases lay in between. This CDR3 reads CASSSRRGASPYEQYF. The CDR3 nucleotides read TGTGCCAGCAGCTCCCGTCGGGGGGCCTCCCCCTACGAGCAGTACTTC.

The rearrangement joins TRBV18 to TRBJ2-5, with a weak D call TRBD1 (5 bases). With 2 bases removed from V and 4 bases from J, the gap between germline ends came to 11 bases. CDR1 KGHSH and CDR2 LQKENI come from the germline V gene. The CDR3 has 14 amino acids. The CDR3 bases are TGTGCCAGCTCACCAAGGCGTCAGGGAGAGACCCAGTACTTC. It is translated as CASSPRRQGETQYF.

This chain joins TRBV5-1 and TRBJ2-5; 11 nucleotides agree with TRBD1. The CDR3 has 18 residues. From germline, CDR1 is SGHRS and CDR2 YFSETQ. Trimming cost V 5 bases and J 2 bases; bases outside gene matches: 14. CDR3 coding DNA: TGCGCCAGCAGTAATGGACAGGGGGCCCTGGGGGGTCAAGAGACCCAGTACTTC. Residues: CASSNGQGALGGQETQYF.